The sequence of this T cell receptor beta chain was determined in a study of cytomegalovirus exposure and HLA in healthy donors. PCR was performed using 60 Vbeta and 13 Jbeta primers. Clones were sequenced by immunoSEQ multiplex PCR, and TCRdb holds only the in-frame ones, with some missing. The sample records approximately 100,000 clones, roughly 70% being singletons. Specimen: PBMCs. This TCR derives from a man aged 45-65 years in good health and CMV-seronegative.

CDR3 in amino acids: CASQSGTEAFF. The CDR3 bases are TGTGCCAGCCAATCCGGCACTGAAGCTTTCTTT. The chain carries TRBV6-5 and TRBJ1-1; D not certain. CDR1 is MNHEY, CDR2 SVGAGI, per germline. The length of the CDR3 is 11 residues. V was clipped by 8 bases and J by 4 bases, with 8 bases between them.